Following are 5 T cell receptor beta chains from one sample sequenced in a study of lymphopenia after photon versus proton radiotherapy. Method: immunoSEQ multiplex PCR; TCRdb's copy keeps in-frame clones and lacks some. The sample has over 40,000 clones, roughly nine tenths seen once. Specimen: peripheral blood, collected from a patient treated with photon-based radiotherapy. These receptors all come from a woman in her forties with cholangiocarcinoma.

The chain links TRBV6-6 to TRBJ1-5; D gene ambiguous. Germline V CDR1 and CDR2: MNHNY, SVGAGI (reference sequence). CDR3 length: 14 residues. V was pared by 0 bases and J by 5 bases, with 8 bases between. In DNA, the CDR3 is TGTGCCAGCAGTTACTCGACTGGGGATCAGCCCCAGCATTTT. It translates to CASSYSTGDQPQHF.

This chain joins TRBV5-1 and TRBJ2-3, with 10 nucleotides matching TRBD2. This CDR3 has 18 amino acids. V lost 4 bases and J lost 0; bases outside the gene matches: 11. Germline-derived CDR1 and CDR2 are SGHRS and YFSETQ. The CDR3 DNA reads TGCGCCAGCAGCCTCGTGGTAGCGGGAGGTTGGAGCACAGATACGCAGTATTTT. Translation gives CASSLVVAGGWSTDTQYF.

This chain joins TRBV6-6 and TRBJ2-7, with 12 positions matching TRBD1. Trimming at V came to 7 bases and at J to 5 bases, leaving 6 bases not matched to a gene. Germline CDR1 MNHNY, CDR2 SVGAGI (reference sequence). The CDR3 sequence is 14 residues long. Written as DNA, the CDR3 is TGTGCCAGCACTTATGGGACAGGGGGCGACGAGCAGTACTTC. This codes for CASTYGTGGDEQYF.

This chain uses TRBV7-9 with TRBJ1-4; the D gene is possibly TRBD1 (6 bases). Germline CDR1 and CDR2: SEHNR and FQNEAQ (reference sequence). The V gene lost 0 bases and the J gene lost 8 bases, with 16 bases spanning the gap. The CDR3 has 16 residues. In DNA, the CDR3 is TGTGCCAGCAGCTTAGCGAGTGGGGGCATTCGGGAAAAACTGTTTTTT. Encoded protein: CASSLASGGIREKLFF.

The chain uses TRBV7-2 and TRBJ1-2, with 7 bases fitting TRBD1. Trimming cost V 5 bases and J 7 bases; bases outside gene matches: 7. Germline lookup yields CDR1 SGHTA and CDR2 FQGNSA. This CDR3 is built from 13 residues. CDR3: CASSPDRVGGYTF. CDR3 coding DNA: TGTGCCAGCAGCCCAGACAGGGTCGGTGGCTACACCTTC.